The 25 T cell receptor beta chains given below trace back to one sample, sequenced in a study of blood T cell repertoires in COVID-19. Repertoires were generated with immunoSEQ multiplex PCR, while TCRdb's copy carries only in-frame clones and drops some. This table has around 140,000 clones, 85% to 90% appearing once. Sequencing was performed on PBMCs or T cells enriched from blood (not recorded which). These receptors were taken from a man between 60 and 75 years old who had recovered from COVID-19.

In its sample, this clone was seen a few times. V is TRBV6-1 and J is TRBJ2-7; a weak D match, TRBD1 (6 bases). Looked up from germline, CDR1 is MNHNS and CDR2 is SASEGT. The CDR3 is 16 amino acids. Trimming cost V 1 base and J 2 bases, with 15 bases left between them. The CDR3 protein is CASSEDQGYIPYEQYF. As DNA, the CDR3 is TGTGCCAGCAGTGAAGACCAGGGGTATATCCCCTACGAGCAGTACTTC.

The chain combines TRBV2 with TRBJ2-1; 14 nucleotides line up with TRBD2. From germline, CDR1 is SNHLY and CDR2 FYNNEI. Trimming cost V 4 bases and J 10 bases; bases outside gene matches: 6. The CDR3 contains 15 residues. Written as DNA, the CDR3 is TGTGCCAGCAGTGCTCCGGGACTAGCGGGAGTCGAGCAGTTCTTC. Amino acid sequence: CASSAPGLAGVEQFF.

The chain has TRBV15 and TRBJ1-1; 8 bases are shared with TRBD1. Germline CDR1 and CDR2: LNHNV and YYDKDF (reference sequence). The CDR3 is 16 residues long. The junction had 5 bases not matched to a gene; V was cut back by 0 bases and J by 2 bases. CDR3 region: CATSRDPDRDNTEAFF. DNA for the CDR3: TGTGCCACCAGCAGAGATCCGGACAGGGACAACACTGAAGCTTTCTTT.

The gene calls are TRBV7-9 and TRBJ1-2, with 8 positions matching TRBD1. Germline V gene data show CDR1 as SEHNR and CDR2 as FQNEAQ (reference sequence). Unmatched junction bases numbered 1, after V lost 6 bases and J lost 4 bases. CDR3 size: 12 residues. The chain's CDR3 is CASRGQVYGYTF. For the CDR3, the DNA is TGTGCCAGCAGGGGACAGGTCTATGGCTACACCTTC.

J is TRBJ2-3 and V is TRBV20-1; 12 bases match TRBD2. V was pared by 3 bases and J by 2 bases, with 6 bases of the junction left unmatched. The CDR3 runs to 16 residues. Germline V lookup: CDR1 DFQATT, CDR2 SNEGSKA (reference sequence). The CDR3: CSASKPSGGVTDTQYF. Here the CDR3 DNA reads TGCAGTGCTAGTAAGCCTAGCGGGGGGGTCACAGATACGCAGTATTTT.

J is TRBJ2-5 and V is TRBV7-8; 7 bases match TRBD1. With V trimmed by 5 bases and J by 2 bases, 5 bases remained unmatched. Germline V gene sequence: CDR1 SGHVS, CDR2 FQNEAQ. This CDR3 has 14 residues. The CDR3 DNA is TGTGCCAGCAGCCGACAGGGTGGTCAAGAGACCCAGTACTTC. This translates into CASSRQGGQETQYF. Looking up the rest from reference TRBV7-8 and TRBJ2-5 gives the full variable domain: GAGVSQSPRYKVAKRGQDVALRCDPISGHVSLFWYQQALGQGPEFLTYFQNEAQLDKSGLPSDRFFAERPEGSVSTLKIQRTQQEDSAVYLCASSRQGGQETQYFGPGTRLLVL.

This clone has a single count. V usage is TRBV7-2 and J usage is TRBJ2-3; D perhaps matches TRBD2 (5 bases). The germline V and J ends were trimmed by 3 bases and 4 bases, with 11 bases remaining between them. The CDR3 is made up of 14 amino acids. Per germline, CDR1 SGHTA and CDR2 FQGNSA. The CDR3 spells CASSFWGAADTQYF. The DNA for the CDR3 is TGTGCCAGCAGCTTTTGGGGAGCGGCAGATACGCAGTATTTT.

This clone occurred a few times. This chain's CDR3 is CASSSGVNQPQHF. CDR3 nucleotide sequence: TGTGCCAGCAGCTCGGGGGTCAATCAGCCCCAGCATTTT. The chain is built from TRBV9 and TRBJ1-5, with a possible D match to TRBD1 (5 bases). The germline V and J ends were trimmed by 4 bases and 3 bases, with 8 bases remaining between them. The germline V gene has CDR1 SGDLS and CDR2 YYNGEE. This CDR3 region has 13 residues.

The table lists this clone with a few counts. The chain recombines TRBV24-1 with TRBJ2-7; 8 nucleotides agree with TRBD1. This CDR3 contains 15 residues. V gave up 3 bases and J gave up 6 bases; unmatched junction bases: 9. Germline CDR1 KGHDR, CDR2 SFDVKD. CDR3 protein: CATSDPGTGSPEQYF. The CDR3 DNA sequence: TGTGCCACCAGTGATCCCGGGACAGGATCTCCCGAGCAGTACTTC.

The CDR3: CASSFLRGRTEQYF. In DNA form, the CDR3 reads TGTGCCAGCAGTTTCCTCAGGGGGCGGACCGAGCAGTACTTC. V gene TRBV28 combines with J gene TRBJ2-7; 8 bases match TRBD1. V lost 3 bases, J lost 6 bases, and 7 bases stayed unmatched. This CDR3 has 14 residues. Germline V gives CDR1 MDHEN, CDR2 SYDVKM.

This chain uses TRBV3-1 (or the pseudogene TRBV3-2) with TRBJ2-1, with 13 bases aligning to TRBD2. In germline, CDR1 is LGHDT, CDR2 YNNKEL (reference sequence). V gave up 4 bases and J gave up 6 bases; unmatched junction bases: 6. This CDR3 spans 16 amino acids. The DNA for the CDR3 is TGTGCCAGCAGCCCGAGACTAGCGGGGGGCCCCAATGAGCAGTTCTTC. Protein sequence: CASSPRLAGGPNEQFF.

This clone was seen a few times. V and J are TRBV5-1 and TRBJ2-2; D perhaps matches TRBD2 (5 bases). This CDR3 is built from 16 residues. Trimming pared 4 bases from V and 2 bases from J, leaving 15 bases between. Germline V gene data show CDR1 as SGHRS and CDR2 as YFSETQ. CDR3 sequence (DNA): TGCGCCAGCAGCCGGGGTGTAGGTTCAAACACCGGGGAGCTGTTTTTT. Translated, it gives CASSRGVGSNTGELFF. Full variable domain (missing parts from reference TRBV5-1 and TRBJ2-2): KAGVTQTPRYLIKTRGQQVTLSCSPISGHRSVSWYQQTPGQGLQFLFEYFSETQRNKGNFPGRFSGRQFSNSRSEMNVSTLELGDSALYLCASSRGVGSNTGELFFGEGSRLTVL.

V is TRBV28 and J is TRBJ2-2; D perhaps matches TRBD1 (5 bases). The CDR3 spans 15 residues. The V end lost 2 bases, the J end lost 1 base, and 8 bases lay between the germline ends. Germline V gene sequence: CDR1 MDHEN, CDR2 SYDVKM. The CDR3 loop is CASSLGAMNTGELFF. The CDR3 DNA is TGTGCCAGCAGTTTAGGGGCGATGAACACCGGGGAGCTGTTTTTT.

This chain uses TRBV24-1 with TRBJ2-6; D gene unclear. Per germline, CDR1 KGHDR and CDR2 SFDVKD. Trimming took off 3 bases at V and 3 bases at J, with 5 bases between the two ends. The CDR3 spans 14 residues. CDR3 amino acids: CATSDRLGANVLTF. CDR3 DNA: TGTGCCACCAGTGATCGTCTTGGGGCCAACGTCCTGACTTTC.

The chain is built from TRBV19 and TRBJ1-6, with TRBD1 matching 9 bases. Germline V lookup: CDR1 LNHDA, CDR2 SQIVND (reference sequence). V trimming: 6 bases; J trimming: 0 bases; junction bases outside the gene matches: 9. This CDR3 spans 18 amino acids. Written as DNA, the CDR3 is TGTGCCAGTAGCCCGGGACAGGGACGTAGCTCCTATAATTCACCCCTCCACTTT. It specifies CASSPGQGRSSYNSPLHF.

V and J are TRBV6-5 and TRBJ1-6, with D maybe TRBD1 (6 bases). There are 14 residues in the CDR3. Germline assignment: CDR1 MNHEY and CDR2 SVGAGI. V was shortened by 2 bases and J by 9 bases, with 11 bases between the two germline ends. CDR3 in DNA: TGTGCCAGCAGTTACGGGGGCGGGGGTTCACCCCTCCACTTT. Its translation is CASSYGGGGSPLHF.

This rearrangement joins TRBV6-1 to TRBJ2-3; D is uncertain. Trimming shortened V by 2 bases and J by 1 base, and 13 bases separated the two germline ends. This CDR3 has 16 residues. Per germline, CDR1 MNHNS and CDR2 SASEGT. This CDR3 is CASSETVSLGTDTQYF. CDR3 bases: TGTGCCAGCAGTGAAACGGTTTCCTTAGGCACAGATACGCAGTATTTT.

The chain is built from TRBV5-1 and TRBJ2-3; 8 nucleotides match TRBD2. The CDR3 is 15 amino acids. Germline CDR1 SGHRS, CDR2 YFSETQ. The J segment lost 4 bases and the V segment lost 4 bases, leaving 8 bases of the junction unmatched. The CDR3 sequence is CASSPGRGAPDTQYF. CDR3 coding DNA: TGCGCCAGCAGCCCGGGGCGGGGGGCCCCAGATACGCAGTATTTT. Based on the CDR3 plus reference TRBV5-1 and TRBJ2-3, the full variable domain is KAGVTQTPRYLIKTRGQQVTLSCSPISGHRSVSWYQQTPGQGLQFLFEYFSETQRNKGNFPGRFSGRQFSNSRSEMNVSTLELGDSALYLCASSPGRGAPDTQYFGPGTRLTVL.

This chain links TRBV7-2 with TRBJ1-3; D gene ambiguous. Germline loops: CDR1 SGHTA, CDR2 FQGNSA. The CDR3 is 12 amino acids. With 1 base removed from V and 5 bases from J, the gap between germline ends came to 3 bases. CDR3 DNA: TGTGCCAGCAGCTTAGACAGAAACACCATATATTTT. Translation gives CASSLDRNTIYF.

The V call is TRBV18, the J call TRBJ2-5, with a weak D call TRBD2 (5 bases). V was cut by 6 bases and J by 0 bases, with 8 bases left in between. CDR3 size: 13 residues. The germline gives CDR1 KGHSH, CDR2 LQKENI. CDR3 DNA sequence: TGTGCCAGCTCCCCGGGGTACCAAGAGACCCAGTACTTC. This sequence encodes CASSPGYQETQYF.

The chain couples TRBV18 to TRBJ2-1; TRBD2 is a possible D gene (6 bases). This CDR3 region has 14 residues. Between the trimmed V and J ends, which lost 5 bases and 4 bases, there was a span of 12 bases. CDR1 and CDR2 from the germline V gene are KGHSH and LQKENI. CDR3 coding DNA: TGTGCCAGCTCAGCCGGGGGTCTTTACAATGAGCAGTTCTTC. Its protein product is CASSAGGLYNEQFF.

This sequence joins TRBV6-5 and TRBJ2-5; TRBD2 aligns across 9 bases. The germline V gene encodes CDR1 MNHEY and CDR2 SVGAGI. The V segment lost 6 bases and the J segment 0 bases; nucleotides outside the gene matches: 5. The CDR3 sequence is 15 residues long. The DNA of the CDR3 is TGTGCCAGCAGCCTGGGACTAGCCGACCAAGAGACCCAGTACTTC. Translated, it gives CASSLGLADQETQYF.

The rearrangement joins TRBV6-5 to TRBJ2-1; D is perhaps TRBD1 (6 bases). This CDR3 has 15 amino acids. CDR1 MNHEY and CDR2 SVGAGI come from the germline V gene. Between the trimmed V and J ends, which lost 3 bases and 0 bases, there was a span of 9 bases. The CDR3 DNA reads TGTGCCAGCAGTTATGACAGGAGCTCCTACAATGAGCAGTTCTTC. Amino acids: CASSYDRSSYNEQFF.

Concerning this clone itself: This may be a read error, as it is one base from a much larger clone. Additional DNA sequences in this sample encode the identical CDR3. The V and J genes are TRBV28 and TRBJ2-4, with D possibly TRBD2 on 7 matching bases. Germline V gene data show CDR1 as MDHEN and CDR2 as SYDVKM. This CDR3 comprises 15 residues. V gave up 11 bases and J gave up 2 bases, with 19 bases separating them. CDR3 sequence (DNA): TGTGCCCGCGGAGCGAGGGGGGGGCCCAAAAACATTCAGTACTTC. Translation: CARGARGGPKNIQYF.

The chain couples TRBV9 to TRBJ2-5; maybe TRBD2 (7 bases). The CDR3 has 16 residues. The germline gives CDR1 SGDLS, CDR2 YYNGEE. Trimming removed 4 bases at V and 0 bases at J, with 16 bases between. The DNA of the CDR3 is TGTGCCAGCAGCCCCCGAGGGGGGGCGCACCAAGAGACCCAGTACTTC. Translation gives CASSPRGGAHQETQYF.